This T cell receptor (beta chain) was found in a study of blood T cells in healthy people across ages. Peripheral blood, around 10 milliliters per donor, was collected. For the second PCR, which ran for about 7 to 11 cycles, a sample-barcoded 5' primer and a J-beta primer mix were used. TCRdb called the 5' RACE reads again in MiXCR, with one record for every CDR3 protein. This table has approximately 770,000 distinct CDR3 sequences, over 45% appearing once. This CDR3 region has 15 residues. V shed 5 bases and J 12 bases; nucleotides not matched to a gene: 13. Germline CDR1 reads SGHTA; CDR2 reads FQGNSA.

The receptor's source is a man aged 25-40 years in good health. This sequence joins TRBV7-2 and TRBJ1-4; 9 bases fit TRBD1. The material sequenced was blood. The CDR3 bases are TGTGCCAGCAGCACCACACAGGGGGCGTTGAACCAACTGTTTTTT. It translates to CASSTTQGALNQLFF.